Listed below are T cell receptor beta chains from one sample, sequenced in a study of regulatory T cells in long-lasting Graves disease. TCRdb redid the calling of the multiplex PCR reads with MiXCR, one entry per CDR3 protein. The table shows roughly 380,000 distinct CDR3 sequences, with less than 20% occurring only once. This specimen consisted of peripheral blood mononuclear cells (PBMCs), obtained at new diagnosis, from a patient treated with antithyroid drugs. The receptors shown here come from a female donor with Graves disease. Both conserved end residues are part of each CDR3. Each record gives: J gene, clone size, D gene, V gene, CDR3 protein, CDR3 DNA. The D gene is left open where the match is weak. Expanded clones get a size class; other rows say once, few or many, or leave the size out.

TRBJ2-1 . TRBD2 TRBV12-3/TRBV12-4 CASSSRRTSTINEQFF TGTGCCAGCAGTTCCCGCCGGACTAGTACAATCAATGAGCAGTTCTTC
TRBJ1-2 few TRBD1 TRBV6-1 CASSTGQLYGYTF TGTGCCAGCAGTACGGGACAGCTCTATGGCTACACCTTC
TRBJ2-3 many TRBD2 TRBV19 CASSRTSRPDTQYF TGTGCCAGTAGTAGGACTAGCCGCCCAGATACGCAGTATTTT
TRBJ1-2 many . TRBV7-3 CASSLLVSLGHHSYGYTF TGTGCCAGCAGCTTATTGGTCAGCTTGGGACACCACTCCTATGGCTACACCTTC
TRBJ2-1 many TRBD2 TRBV20-1 CSARYSSGSIDEQFF TGCAGTGCTAGATATTCTAGCGGGAGTATCGATGAGCAGTTCTTC
TRBJ2-2 . . TRBV5-1 CASSLVQTMNTGELFF TGCGCCAGCAGCTTGGTCCAGACTATGAACACCGGGGAGCTGTTTTTT
TRBJ2-1 . . TRBV28 CASSFVVLGTYNEQFF TGTGCCAGCAGTTTTGTGGTATTGGGTACCTACAATGAGCAGTTCTTC
TRBJ1-1 many . TRBV3-1 CASSPGPSKNTEAFF TGTGCCAGCAGCCCGGGACCGTCAAAGAACACTGAAGCTTTCTTT
TRBJ1-4 many . TRBV7-6 CASSLVAGTVTTNEKLFF TGTGCCAGCAGCTTAGTTGCCGGGACGGTTACAACTAATGAAAAACTGTTTTTT
TRBJ1-2 many . TRBV28 CASSLLGSSYGYTF TGTGCCAGCAGTTTACTGGGATCGAGCTATGGCTACACCTTC
TRBJ1-1 few TRBD1 TRBV12-3/TRBV12-4 CASRLRTGVNTEAFF TGTGCCAGCAGATTACGTACAGGGGTGAACACTGAAGCTTTCTTT
TRBJ2-1 many . TRBV28 CASTRPSPYNEQFF TGTGCCAGCACGAGACCAAGCCCTTACAATGAGCAGTTCTTC
TRBJ1-1 . . TRBV12-3/TRBV12-4 CASTTYTEAFF TGTGCCAGCACTACTTACACTGAAGCTTTCTTT
TRBJ1-2 many TRBD1 TRBV12-3/TRBV12-4 CASTGGVNGYTF TGTGCCAGCACAGGGGGCGTGAATGGCTACACCTTC
TRBJ2-3 . . TRBV10-3 CAIKGDLSTDTQYF TGTGCCATCAAGGGAGACCTTAGCACAGATACGCAGTATTTT
TRBJ1-2 many . TRBV7-9 CASSLDGYGYTF TGTGCCAGCAGCTTGGACGGCTATGGCTACACCTTC
TRBJ2-1 many . TRBV2 CACHRDGDNEQFF TGTGCCTGCCACAGGGACGGAGACAATGAGCAGTTCTTC
TRBJ1-5 few TRBD1 TRBV4-1 CASSQDWGTGPNQPQHF TGCGCCAGCAGCCAAGATTGGGGGACAGGCCCCAATCAGCCCCAGCATTTT
TRBJ2-5 many . TRBV3-1 CASSSRIRDGQETQYF TGTGCCAGCAGCTCAAGAATCCGGGACGGCCAAGAGACCCAGTACTTC
TRBJ2-3 many TRBD1 TRBV10-3 CAIRVDRGEGGQRTDTQYF TGTGCCATCAGGGTGGACAGGGGTGAGGGGGGGCAACGCACAGATACGCAGTATTTT
TRBJ1-4 . TRBD1 TRBV10-3 CAIRRGLIEKLFF TGTGCCATCAGGAGGGGGCTAATCGAAAAACTGTTTTTT
TRBJ2-5 many . TRBV7-2 CASSLAREKETQYF TGTGCCAGCAGCTTAGCTAGGGAAAAAGAGACCCAGTACTTC
TRBJ1-5 many . TRBV5-1 CASSLDGVSNQPQHF TGCGCCAGCAGCTTGGATGGGGTAAGCAATCAGCCCCAGCATTTT
TRBJ2-5 few . TRBV13 CASQLGVQETQYF TGTGCCAGTCAGCTGGGGGTCCAAGAGACCCAGTACTTC
TRBJ2-2 many . TRBV5-1 CASSLGAHLTGELFF TGCGCCAGCAGCTTGGGAGCGCACCTCACCGGGGAGCTGTTTTTT
TRBJ2-5 many . TRBV7-2 CASSLGYGSLSSAQYF TGTGCCAGCAGCTTAGGTTATGGTTCTCTTTCTTCCGCCCAGTACTTC
TRBJ2-7 many TRBD1 TRBV20-1 CSARDPRGQYEQYF TGCAGTGCTAGAGATCCCAGGGGGCAATACGAGCAGTACTTC
TRBJ1-2 many TRBD1 TRBV20-1 CSARDKAGGTYGYTF TGCAGTGCTAGAGATAAGGCAGGGGGAACCTATGGCTACACCTTC
TRBJ2-3 . . TRBV7-9 CASSSRESTDTQYF TGTGCCAGCAGCTCCAGGGAGAGCACAGATACGCAGTATTTT
TRBJ2-3 few TRBD2 TRBV20-1 CSARGWLAGDTQYF TGCAGTGCTAGAGGGTGGCTAGCGGGGGATACGCAGTATTTT
TRBJ2-2 many . TRBV12-3/TRBV12-4 CASSPIPIDTGELFF TGTGCCAGCAGCCCTATCCCGATTGACACCGGGGAGCTGTTTTTT
TRBJ2-3 many . TRBV27 CASSYGRSTDTQYF TGTGCCAGCAGTTATGGCAGGAGCACAGATACGCAGTATTTT
TRBJ2-1 many . TRBV4-3 CASSQDFGIYNEQFF TGCGCCAGCAGCCAAGATTTCGGGATCTACAATGAGCAGTTCTTC
TRBJ1-3 many . TRBV29-1 CSVEGNRDNSGNTIYF TGCAGCGTTGAAGGCAACAGGGACAACTCTGGAAACACCATATATTTT
TRBJ2-5 many . TRBV5-4 CASSLTSIGRETQYF TGTGCCAGCAGCTTGACTTCGATTGGGCGAGAGACCCAGTACTTC
TRBJ2-3 many . TRBV2 CAIDSQGNTDTQYF TGTGCCATCGATTCACAGGGAAACACAGATACGCAGTATTTT
TRBJ2-3 many TRBD2 TRBV7-2 CASTRVAGQGTQYF TGTGCCAGTACCCGGGTAGCGGGGCAGGGTACGCAGTATTTT
TRBJ2-1 . . TRBV9 CASSVGGEQFF TGTGCCAGCAGCGTAGGAGGTGAGCAGTTCTTC
TRBJ1-2 many . TRBV28 CASSDTTERYTF TGTGCCAGCAGCGACACAACCGAGCGGTACACCTTC
TRBJ1-5 many . TRBV24-1 CATSDWDSNQPQHF TGTGCCACCAGTGATTGGGACAGCAATCAGCCCCAGCATTTT
TRBJ2-7 . . TRBV6-1 CASDPGGAYEQYF TGTGCCAGCGATCCTGGGGGAGCCTACGAGCAGTACTTC
TRBJ2-3 few . TRBV18 CASSPEAADTQYF TGTGCCAGCTCCCCCGAAGCGGCAGATACGCAGTATTTT